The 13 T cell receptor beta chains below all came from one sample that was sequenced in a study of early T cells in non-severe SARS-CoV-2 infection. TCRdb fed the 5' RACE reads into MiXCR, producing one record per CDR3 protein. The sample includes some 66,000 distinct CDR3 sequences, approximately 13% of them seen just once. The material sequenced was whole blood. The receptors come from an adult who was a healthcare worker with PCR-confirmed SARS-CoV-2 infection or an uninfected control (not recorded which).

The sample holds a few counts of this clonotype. CDR3 residues: CASSSGAGANVLTF. CDR3 coding DNA: TGTGCCAGCAGTTCAGGGGCAGGGGCCAACGTCCTGACTTTC. The J gene is TRBJ2-6, the V gene TRBV11-2, with D tentatively TRBD1 (6 bases). Germline assignment: CDR1 SGHAT and CDR2 FQNNGV. Between the trimmed V and J ends, which lost 6 bases and 4 bases, there was a span of 10 bases. This CDR3 contains 14 residues.

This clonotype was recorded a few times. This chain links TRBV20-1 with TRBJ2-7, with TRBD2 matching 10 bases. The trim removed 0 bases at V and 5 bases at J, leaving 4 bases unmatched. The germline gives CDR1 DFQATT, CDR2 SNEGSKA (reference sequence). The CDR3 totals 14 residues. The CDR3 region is CSARDPSGSNEQYF. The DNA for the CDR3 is TGCAGTGCTAGAGATCCTAGCGGGAGTAACGAGCAGTACTTC.

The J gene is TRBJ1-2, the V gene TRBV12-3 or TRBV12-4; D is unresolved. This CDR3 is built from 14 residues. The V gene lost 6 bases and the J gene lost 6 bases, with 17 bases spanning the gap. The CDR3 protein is CASSPDRMSDGYTF. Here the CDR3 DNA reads TGTGCCAGCAGCCCCGACCGTATGTCGGATGGCTACACCTTC.

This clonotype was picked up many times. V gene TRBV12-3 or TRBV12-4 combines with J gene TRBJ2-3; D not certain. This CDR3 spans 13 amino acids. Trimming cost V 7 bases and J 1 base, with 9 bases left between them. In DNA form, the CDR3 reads TGTGCCAGCATCCAAGGAGGCACAGATACGCAGTATTTT. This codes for CASIQGGTDTQYF.

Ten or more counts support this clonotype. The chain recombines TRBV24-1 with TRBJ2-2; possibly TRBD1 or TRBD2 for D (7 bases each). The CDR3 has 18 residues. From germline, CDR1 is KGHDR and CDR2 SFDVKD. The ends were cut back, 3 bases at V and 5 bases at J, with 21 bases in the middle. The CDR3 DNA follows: TGTGCCACCAGTGATCCCCGCATACAGGGGCGGGGGACCGGGGAGCTGTTTTTT. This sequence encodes CATSDPRIQGRGTGELFF.

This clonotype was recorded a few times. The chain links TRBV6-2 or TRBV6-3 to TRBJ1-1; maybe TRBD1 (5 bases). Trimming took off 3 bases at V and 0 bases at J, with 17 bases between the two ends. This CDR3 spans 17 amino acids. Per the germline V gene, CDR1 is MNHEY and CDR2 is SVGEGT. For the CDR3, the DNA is TGTGCCAGCAGTTATAATGGATTCCTGGGGCTGAACACTGAAGCTTTCTTT. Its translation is CASSYNGFLGLNTEAFF.

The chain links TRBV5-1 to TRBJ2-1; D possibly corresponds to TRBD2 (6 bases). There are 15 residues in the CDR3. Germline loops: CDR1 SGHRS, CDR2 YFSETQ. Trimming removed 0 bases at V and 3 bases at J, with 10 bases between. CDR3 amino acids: CASSLVGGDYNEQFF. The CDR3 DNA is TGCGCCAGCAGCTTGGTCGGAGGGGACTACAATGAGCAGTTCTTC.

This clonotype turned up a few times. The CDR3 nucleotides read TGCGCCAGCAGCCTACAGGGACAAGAGACCCAGTACTTC. Protein sequence: CASSLQGQETQYF. The rearrangement links TRBV5-1 to TRBJ2-5; D perhaps matches TRBD1 (6 bases). Germline CDR1 is SGHRS and CDR2 is YFSETQ. The CDR3 sequence is 13 residues long. Between the trimmed V and J ends, which lost 4 bases and 2 bases, there was a span of 9 bases.

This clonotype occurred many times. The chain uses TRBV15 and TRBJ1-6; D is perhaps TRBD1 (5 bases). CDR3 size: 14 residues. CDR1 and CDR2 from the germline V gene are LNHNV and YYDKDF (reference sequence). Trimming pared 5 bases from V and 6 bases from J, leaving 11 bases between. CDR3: CATSETATNSPLHF. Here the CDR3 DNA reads TGTGCCACCAGCGAGACAGCGACTAATTCACCCCTCCACTTT.

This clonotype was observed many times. CDR3 in amino acids: CASSLVAKNTDTQYF. As DNA, the CDR3 is TGTGCCAGCAGCTTAGTTGCAAAGAACACAGATACGCAGTATTTT. The J gene is TRBJ2-3, the V gene TRBV7-2; D ambiguous. V was pared by 1 base and J by 2 bases, with 10 bases between. Germline V gives CDR1 SGHTA, CDR2 FQGNSA. The CDR3 consists of 15 residues.

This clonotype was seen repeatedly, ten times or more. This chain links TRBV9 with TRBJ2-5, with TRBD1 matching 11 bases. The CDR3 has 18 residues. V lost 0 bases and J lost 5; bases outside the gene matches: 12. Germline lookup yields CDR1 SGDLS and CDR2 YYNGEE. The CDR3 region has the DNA TGTGCCAGCAGCGTAGGTTCGACTTGGACAGGGGGCTTTGAGACCCAGTACTTC. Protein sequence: CASSVGSTWTGGFETQYF.

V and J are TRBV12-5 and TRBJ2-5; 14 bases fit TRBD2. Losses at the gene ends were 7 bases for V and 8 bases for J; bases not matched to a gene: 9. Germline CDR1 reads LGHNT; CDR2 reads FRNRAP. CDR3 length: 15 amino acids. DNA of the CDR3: TGTGCTAGTGCCCCATCCGGGACTAGCGGGAGAACCCAGTACTTC. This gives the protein CASAPSGTSGRTQYF.

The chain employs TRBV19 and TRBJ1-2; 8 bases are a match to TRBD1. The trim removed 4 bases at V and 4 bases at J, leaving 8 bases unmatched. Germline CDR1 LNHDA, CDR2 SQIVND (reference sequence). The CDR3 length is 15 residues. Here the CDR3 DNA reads TGTGCCAGTAGTACACCAGGGGGCGCCGGCTATGGCTACACCTTC. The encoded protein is CASSTPGGAGYGYTF.